The entry below gives a single T cell receptor gamma chain sequence along with its context. These data originate in a study of gamma-delta T cells after stem cell transplantation. Germline-derived CDR1 and CDR2 are GITISATS and ISYDGTV (reference sequence). The CDR3 covers 17 residues. Losses at the gene ends were 2 bases for V and 5 bases for J; bases not matched to a gene: 6. With CATT, TCRdb re-called clones from the RT-PCR reads. This table has several hundred gamma-chain clones, 10% to 11% appearing once. Material: gamma-delta T cells. The chain combines TRGV9 with TRGJP. The sequence came from a human donor. It is not recorded whose cells these are; they may come from a transplant donor. The CDR3 here is CALWEAPEELGKKIKVF. CDR3 in DNA: TGTGCCTTGTGGGAGGCCCCGGAAGAGTTGGGCAAAAAAATCAAGGTATTT.